The clone carrying this TCR beta chain was counted between two and nine times. No antigen is known for it. The cDNA had a unique molecular identifier and a template-switch universal primer site. TCRdb re-called the 5' RACE reads through MiXCR, storing one row per CDR3 protein. Among roughly 250,000 distinct CDR3 sequences listed, over 12% were seen once. This record belongs to a study of identical twins. CDR1 and CDR2 (germline): DFQATT, SNEGSKA (reference sequence). Deletions cut 1 base from V and 6 bases from J, with 13 bases between. There are 14 residues in the CDR3. Study-wide results and caveats: Conclusions were drawn cross-sectionally by statistical analysis, without following the same donors. For cord blood, abundant beta clonotypes had fewer insertions, unlike memory repertoires, which showed none. Because invariant MAIT and iNKT cells could be present, zero-insertion analyses could be partly confounded.

Sequenced: memory (CD45RO+) T cells sorted from blood. The receptor's source is a woman under 30 in good health. The rearrangement uses TRBV20-1 and TRBJ2-1; D is uncertain. CDR3 in DNA: TGCAGTGCTAGAGTAAGGACCATCAGCAATGAGCAGTTCTTC. This translates into CSARVRTISNEQFF.